Here is one T cell receptor beta chain with its context. The junction shows a germline mismatch at one end, possibly a read error. This record comes from a study of blood T cell repertoires in COVID-19. Study background: Samples representing acute and convalescent COVID-19 were sourced from the United States, Italy and Spain. Sources were T cells, B-cell-depleted T cells, or PBMCs; the material itself was cDNA or gDNA.

Original handling: Researchers report that nucleated cell counts were estimated from reference gene primer amplification. Method: immunoSEQ multiplex PCR; TCRdb's copy keeps in-frame clones and lacks some. The DNA was the basis for D and trimming; V, J and clone size are from that table. The sample holds 45,000 to 55,000 clones, around nine tenths seen once. CDR3 length equals 15 residues. CDR1 SGHTA and CDR2 FQGNSA come from the germline V gene. The sequence was collected from a human donor in a cohort sampled during active COVID-19. Sequencing was done on a sample of peripheral blood. The chain recombines TRBV7-2 with TRBJ2-2; the match to TRBD2 covers 12 bases. CDR3 in DNA: TGTGCCAGCAGCCTAGCGGGGGGGCGGATCGGGGAGCTGTTTTTT. Its translation: CASSLAGGRIGELFF.